The TCR beta chain described here comes from a study of blood T cell repertoires in COVID-19. Study information: The United States, Italy and Spain were the sources of the acute and convalescent COVID-19 samples.

CDR1 and CDR2 (germline): SQVTM, ANQGSEA. This CDR3 comprises 11 residues. The V and J ends lost 5 bases and 4 bases respectively, with 9 bases between them. The table came from immunoSEQ multiplex PCR; TCRdb's copy has only in-frame clones and leaves some out. Of approximately 200,000 clones in the sample, about 80% were seen once. The TCR was taken from a woman aged 30 to 39 who had recovered from COVID-19. Sequencing was performed on peripheral blood. V usage is TRBV29-1 and J usage is TRBJ2-7; possible D gene TRBD2, 5 bases. CDR3 region: CSVPWEYEQYF. CDR3 DNA: TGCAGCGTTCCGTGGGAGTACGAGCAGTACTTC.